This T cell receptor (beta chain) was captured by sequencing in a study of regulatory T cells in long-lasting Graves disease. Time point: persistent/refractory GD, antithyroid drugs over 5 years with positive TRAb. PBMCs were the source of the RNA used for TCR sequencing. The CDR3 totals 16 residues. The V end was cut by 4 bases, the J end by 0 bases, with 16 bases between. Germline V CDR1 and CDR2: SGHNT, YYREEE (reference sequence). This clonotype was detected many times. Combining iRepertoire HTBI primers with Arm-PCR of CDR3 regions, the authors built TCR beta libraries. TCRdb independently ran MiXCR on the multiplex PCR reads; one entry per CDR3 protein. Of 350,000 to 500,000 distinct CDR3 sequences in the sample, 21% were seen once.

The clonotype was recovered from a female donor with Graves disease. The rearrangement links TRBV5-4 to TRBJ2-5, with D uncertain. This specimen consisted of peripheral blood mononuclear cells (PBMCs), obtained when the disease was refractory, from a patient treated with antithyroid drugs. CDR3 sequence: CASSLKLTQYQETQYF. CDR3 bases: TGTGCCAGCAGCCTGAAACTAACTCAGTACCAAGAGACCCAGTACTTC. The full variable domain, rest sourced from reference TRBV5-4 and TRBJ2-5, is ETGVTQSPTHLIKTRGQQVTLRCSSQSGHNTVSWYQQALGQGPQFIFQYYREEENGRGNFPPRFSGLQFPNYSSELNVNALELDDSALYLCASSLKLTQYQETQYFGPGTRLLVL.